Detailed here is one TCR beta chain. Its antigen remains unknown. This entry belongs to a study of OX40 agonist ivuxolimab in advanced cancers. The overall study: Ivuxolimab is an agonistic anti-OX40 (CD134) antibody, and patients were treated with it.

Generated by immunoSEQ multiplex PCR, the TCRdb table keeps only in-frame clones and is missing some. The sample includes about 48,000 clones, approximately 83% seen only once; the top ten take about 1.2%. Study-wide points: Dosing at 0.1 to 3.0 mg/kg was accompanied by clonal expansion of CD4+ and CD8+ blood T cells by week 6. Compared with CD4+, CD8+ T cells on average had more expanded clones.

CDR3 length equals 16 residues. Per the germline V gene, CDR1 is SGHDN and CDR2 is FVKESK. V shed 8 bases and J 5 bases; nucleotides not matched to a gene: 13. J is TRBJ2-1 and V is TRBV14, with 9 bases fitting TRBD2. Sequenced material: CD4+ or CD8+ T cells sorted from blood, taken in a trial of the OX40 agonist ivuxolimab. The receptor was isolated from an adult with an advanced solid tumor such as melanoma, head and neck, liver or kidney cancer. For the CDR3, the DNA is TGTGCCAGCCCAAGACCCCGACTAGCGGATGACAATGAGCAGTTCTTC. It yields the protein CASPRPRLADDNEQFF.